The clone carrying this TCR beta chain was found a few times. Antigen specificity is unknown. This sample is part of a study of response to subunit inactivated influenza vaccine. Study observations and caveats: The authors suggested that every seasonal influenza vaccination recruits few new T cells.

The CDR3 loop spans 17 amino acids. Per the germline V gene, CDR1 is SGHTA and CDR2 is FQGNSA. J was trimmed by 4 bases and V by 0 bases; bases with no gene match: 9. Via MiXCR, TCRdb re-called the RT-PCR reads, giving one row per CDR3 protein. Here the sample spans about 700,000 distinct CDR3 sequences, roughly 15% being singletons. The sample in question was PBMCs from blood, obtained about 14 days before vaccination. The chain has TRBV7-2 and TRBJ1-2; 9 nucleotides match TRBD1. The TCR originated in a man in his fifties or sixties who received an inactivated influenza vaccine. CDR3 loop: CASSLADRGWGFYGYTF. CDR3 in DNA: TGTGCCAGCAGCTTAGCGGACAGGGGTTGGGGCTTCTATGGCTACACCTTC.